The clone carrying this TCR beta chain was recorded a few times. As yet, its antigen is unknown. This sample is part of a study of CD8+ T cells in alopecia areata. Whole-study context: Treated patients were given oral tofacitinib, which was dosed at 5 to 10 mg twice daily. Tofacitinib treatment spanned 6 to 18 months, with 6 months off drug afterward.

Following extraction, RNA underwent reverse transcription to cDNA, which served as the sequencing template. TCRdb's table, derived via immunoSEQ multiplex PCR, lists solely in-frame clones and lacks some. The table has 220,000 or so clones, more than 45% seen once. Peripheral blood samples and lesional scalp punch biopsies were obtained from alopecia areata patients. Whole-study findings and limits: Across lesional scalp, and particularly alopecia totalis/universalis, clonality surpassed that of normal scalp.

The CDR3 covers 14 residues. Trimming at V came to 6 bases and at J to 5 bases, leaving 7 bases not matched to a gene. Germline V gene data show CDR1 as SEHNR and CDR2 as FQNEAQ (reference sequence). The clonotype comes from a human donor with alopecia areata. The material was CD4+ T cells sorted from blood, obtained at week 0. The rearrangement joins TRBV7-9 to TRBJ1-1, with TRBD1 matching 9 bases. The CDR3 loop reads CASRSDRGGTEAFF. As DNA, the CDR3 is TGTGCCAGCAGATCGGACAGGGGTGGGACTGAAGCTTTCTTT.